Listed below are T cell receptor beta chains from one sample, sequenced in a study of blood T cell repertoires in COVID-19. TCRdb's table, derived via immunoSEQ multiplex PCR, lists solely in-frame clones and lacks some. The table includes around 110,000 clones, about 80% detected once. The sequencing input was peripheral blood. The receptors were sampled from a man between 65 and 85 years old with acute or convalescent COVID-19. The CDR3 runs from the conserved cysteine through the conserved F or W. D genes are given only for firm matches. Clone size appears in some rows only: once, few, many, or a class for an expanded clone.

few	TRBV5-8	TRBD1	TRBJ1-2	CASSTGQENNYGYTF	TGTGCCAGCAGCACCGGACAGGAAAATAACTATGGCTACACCTTC
NA	TRBV3-1/TRBV3-2	NA	TRBJ1-1	CASSRTNEAFF	TGTGCCAGCAGCCGGACAAATGAAGCTTTCTTT
NA	TRBV3-1/TRBV3-2	NA	TRBJ2-2	CASSQDMGSGELFF	TGTGCCAGCAGCCAAGATATGGGGAGCGGGGAGCTGTTTTTT
NA	TRBV6-5	TRBD1	TRBJ1-4	CASRGTGEGMELFF	TGTGCCAGCCGGGGGACAGGGGAAGGGATGGAACTGTTTTTT
few	TRBV12-3/TRBV12-4	NA	TRBJ1-3	CARRGLATIYF	TGTGCCCGCCGGGGATTGGCCACCATATATTTT
NA	TRBV3-1/TRBV3-2	NA	TRBJ2-5	CASSRASRAQYF	TGTGCCAGCAGCCGGGCCTCCCGAGCCCAGTACTTC
NA	TRBV7-7	NA	TRBJ2-3	CASSLDVFQAQYF	TGTGCTAGCAGCTTAGATGTCTTTCAGGCGCAGTATTTT
NA	TRBV15	TRBD1	TRBJ2-5	CATSRVFGTAVQETQYF	TGTGCCACCAGCAGAGTATTCGGGACAGCTGTCCAAGAGACCCAGTACTTC
NA	TRBV5-6	TRBD1	TRBJ1-5	CASSLTGQGFWQPQHF	TGTGCCAGCAGCTTGACAGGACAGGGGTTTTGGCAGCCCCAGCATTTT
NA	TRBV18	NA	TRBJ2-7	CASSPGGFEQYF	TGTGCCAGCTCACCGGGGGGATTCGAGCAGTACTTC
NA	TRBV19	NA	TRBJ2-3	CASSPLRDFRTDTQYF	TGTGCCAGTAGTCCCCTCAGGGATTTCAGAACAGATACGCAGTATTTT
few	TRBV5-4	TRBD1	TRBJ1-2	CASSSVRGPSPPIFWTF	TGTGCCAGCAGCTCGGTCAGGGGGCCTAGCCCGCCCATATTTTGGACCTTC
NA	TRBV12-5	TRBD2	TRBJ2-3	CASGSGLAGGTTDTQYF	TGTGCTAGTGGTTCGGGACTAGCGGGGGGGACCACAGATACGCAGTATTTT
NA	TRBV5-1	TRBD1	TRBJ1-4	CASRSTGGLEKLFF	TGCGCCAGCAGATCCACAGGGGGGCTCGAAAAACTGTTTTTT
NA	TRBV6-5	NA	TRBJ2-1	CASSSDWRPEQFF	TGTGCCAGCAGTTCGGACTGGCGCCCAGAGCAGTTCTTC
NA	TRBV23-1	NA	TRBJ1-1	CASSQSVRTANTEAFF	TGCGCCAGCAGTCAATCAGTCCGTACAGCGAACACTGAAGCTTTCTTT
NA	TRBV5-8	NA	TRBJ1-5	CASSLSVGQPQHF	TGTGCCAGCAGCTTAAGCGTAGGTCAGCCCCAGCATTTT
NA	TRBV5-6	NA	TRBJ1-4	CASSFRDGNEKLFF	TGTGCCAGCAGCTTCAGGGATGGGAATGAAAAACTGTTTTTT
NA	TRBV11-3	TRBD2	TRBJ2-3	CASSRTSGGGTDTQYF	TGTGCCAGCAGCAGGACTAGCGGGGGAGGCACAGATACGCAGTATTTT
NA	TRBV5-1	NA	TRBJ2-7	CASSLGQLVYEQYF	TGCGCCAGCAGCTTGGGGCAGTTGGTATACGAGCAGTACTTC
few	TRBV23-1	TRBD1	TRBJ2-7	CASNSHDGTDGYEQYF	TGCGCCAGCAATAGCCACGACGGGACAGACGGGTACGAGCAGTACTTC
NA	TRBV5-1	TRBD1	TRBJ1-6	CASRAGTDSPLHF	TGCGCCAGCAGAGCCGGGACAGACTCACCCCTCCACTTT
NA	TRBV9	TRBD1	TRBJ1-4	CASSVGDSPTNEKLFF	TGTGCCAGCAGCGTAGGGGACAGTCCAACTAATGAAAAACTGTTTTTT